Sequencing of this T cell receptor (beta chain) was carried out in a study of blood T cell repertoires in COVID-19. V lost 3 bases and J 0 bases, leaving 12 bases between the germline ends. Germline CDR1 reads MGHDK; CDR2 reads SYGVNS. The CDR3 loop spans 16 amino acids. Assay used: immunoSEQ multiplex PCR; TCRdb lists only in-frame clones, some missing. The table includes fewer than 120,000 clones, roughly four fifths detected once. The chain joins TRBV25-1 to TRBJ1-5; perhaps TRBD1 as D (5 bases). The receptor was isolated from an older woman with acute or convalescent COVID-19. Sample: peripheral blood. CDR3: CASSETIQDSNQPQHF. The CDR3 DNA follows: TGTGCCAGCAGTGAGACCATACAGGATAGCAATCAGCCCCAGCATTTT.